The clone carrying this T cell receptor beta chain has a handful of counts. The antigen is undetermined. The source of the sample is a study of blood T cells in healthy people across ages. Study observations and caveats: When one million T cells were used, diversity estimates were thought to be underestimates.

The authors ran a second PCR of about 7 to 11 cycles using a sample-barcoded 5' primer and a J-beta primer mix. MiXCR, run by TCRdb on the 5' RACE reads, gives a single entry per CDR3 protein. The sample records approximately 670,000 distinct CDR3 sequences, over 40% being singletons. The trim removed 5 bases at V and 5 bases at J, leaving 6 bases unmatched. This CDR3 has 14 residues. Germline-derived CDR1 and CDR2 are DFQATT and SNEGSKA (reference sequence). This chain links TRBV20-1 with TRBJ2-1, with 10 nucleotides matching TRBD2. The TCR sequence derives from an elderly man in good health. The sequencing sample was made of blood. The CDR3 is CSAPGTSDDNEQFF. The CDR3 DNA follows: TGCAGTGCTCCGGGGACTAGCGACGACAATGAGCAGTTCTTC.